A selection of T cell receptor beta chains follows, all from one sample in a study of cytomegalovirus exposure and HLA in healthy donors. Sequenced by immunoSEQ multiplex PCR; TCRdb stores in-frame clones only, minus some. The sample carries approximately 190,000 clones, 75% to 80% recorded once. The source material was PBMCs. The receptors derive from a woman in her 30s in good health and CMV-seropositive. Each CDR3 is given with its conserved first and last residue. Fields, in order: V gene, J gene, D gene, CDR3 protein. D genes are given only for firm matches.

V: TRBV19; J: TRBJ2-1; D: TRBD2; CDR3: CASSTLTSGSFGEQFF
V: TRBV10-3; J: TRBJ2-5; D: .; CDR3: CAVRRGETQYF
V: TRBV7-2; J: TRBJ1-4; D: TRBD1; CDR3: CASGRQGTEEKLFF
V: TRBV7-2; J: TRBJ2-3; D: .; CDR3: CASSQRRTGTDTQYF
V: TRBV30; J: TRBJ1-4; D: .; CDR3: CAWSVRVGTATNEKLFF
V: TRBV6-1; J: TRBJ1-2; D: TRBD1; CDR3: CASSPRDREVYGYTF
V: TRBV18; J: TRBJ2-2; D: .; CDR3: CASSPLPGTTFGRGTGELFF
V: TRBV5-1; J: TRBJ1-2; D: .; CDR3: CASSSLEGTIYGYTF
V: TRBV7-8; J: TRBJ2-7; D: TRBD2; CDR3: CASSLAGGTSSYEQYF
V: TRBV9; J: TRBJ1-4; D: TRBD1; CDR3: CASSVVGTDEKLFF
V: TRBV5-6; J: TRBJ2-5; D: .; CDR3: CASSRDYGETQYF
V: TRBV7-9; J: TRBJ2-7; D: TRBD1; CDR3: CASSQSGQASYEQYF
V: TRBV28; J: TRBJ2-2; D: .; CDR3: CASSFWGRDTGELFF
V: TRBV5-5; J: TRBJ2-7; D: TRBD1; CDR3: CASSSGTGDYEQYF
V: TRBV7-2; J: TRBJ2-7; D: TRBD2; CDR3: CASTQLAGGSYEQYF
V: TRBV9; J: TRBJ2-4; D: TRBD1; CDR3: CASSSPGQGYDANIQYF
V: TRBV6-4; J: TRBJ2-1; D: TRBD2; CDR3: CASSVGAGSYNEQFF
V: TRBV2; J: TRBJ1-1; D: .; CDR3: CASRLAGDTEAFF
V: TRBV5-1; J: TRBJ1-6; D: .; CDR3: CASSTTQGWPLHF
V: TRBV28; J: TRBJ1-1; D: TRBD1; CDR3: CASTQQGAEAFF
V: TRBV6-4; J: TRBJ2-7; D: .; CDR3: CASSREVSPWPEQYF
V: TRBV10-1; J: TRBJ2-1; D: TRBD2; CDR3: CASRGLAGVNEQFF
V: TRBV25-1; J: TRBJ1-2; D: .; CDR3: CASSESRTEDYYGYTF
V: TRBV7-9; J: TRBJ2-1; D: TRBD2; CDR3: CASSAPVGRVGEQFF
V: TRBV5-5; J: TRBJ2-5; D: TRBD2; CDR3: CASSLDPGTIGETQYF
V: TRBV9; J: TRBJ1-1; D: TRBD1; CDR3: CASSVAPTGVTEAFF
V: TRBV5-3; J: TRBJ1-1; D: .; CDR3: CARSLTGSVNTEAFF
V: TRBV5-1; J: TRBJ1-2; D: .; CDR3: CASSSDQLDYGYTF
V: TRBV28; J: TRBJ2-1; D: .; CDR3: CASSYHRVTNEQFF
V: TRBV10-1; J: TRBJ2-1; D: .; CDR3: CASSPGGRYNEQFF
V: TRBV6-4; J: TRBJ2-1; D: .; CDR3: CASSPGGTDYNEQFF
V: TRBV18; J: TRBJ1-5; D: .; CDR3: CASSLFENSNQPQHF
V: TRBV10-3; J: TRBJ1-2; D: .; CDR3: CAISESLARGYTF
V: TRBV29-1; J: TRBJ2-7; D: TRBD2; CDR3: CSVEPGLAGRDEQYF
V: TRBV11-2; J: TRBJ2-7; D: .; CDR3: CASSRNRVAEQYF
V: TRBV5-6; J: TRBJ1-2; D: TRBD1; CDR3: CASSLLGQGNYGYTF
V: TRBV9; J: TRBJ2-2; D: .; CDR3: CASRRATGELFF
V: TRBV4-1; J: TRBJ1-5; D: TRBD1; CDR3: CASSHPGTGSQPQHF
V: TRBV19; J: TRBJ1-5; D: .; CDR3: CASSIGNSNQPQHF
V: TRBV27; J: TRBJ1-2; D: TRBD1; CDR3: CASSLLDRGYGYTF
V: TRBV19; J: TRBJ2-1; D: TRBD2; CDR3: CASSTGRGPYNEQFF
V: TRBV11-1; J: TRBJ1-6; D: .; CDR3: CASSSSPRSPLHF
V: TRBV11-2; J: TRBJ2-7; D: TRBD1; CDR3: CASSLEVTGTYEQYF
V: TRBV5-4; J: TRBJ2-5; D: TRBD2; CDR3: CASSSQLAGGQETQYF
V: TRBV5-4; J: TRBJ2-3; D: .; CDR3: CASSSPDRYADTQYF